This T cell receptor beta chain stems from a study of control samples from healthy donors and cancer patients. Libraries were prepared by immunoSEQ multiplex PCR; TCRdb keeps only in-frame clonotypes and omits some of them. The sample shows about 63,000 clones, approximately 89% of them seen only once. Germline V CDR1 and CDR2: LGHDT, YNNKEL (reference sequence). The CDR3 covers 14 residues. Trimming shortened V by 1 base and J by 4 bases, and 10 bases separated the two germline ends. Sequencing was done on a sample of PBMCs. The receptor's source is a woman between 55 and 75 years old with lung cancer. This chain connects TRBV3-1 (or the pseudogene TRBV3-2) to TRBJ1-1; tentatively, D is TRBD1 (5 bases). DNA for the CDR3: TGTGCCAGCAGCCAAGGGGGCGGGGTCACTGAAGCTTTCTTT. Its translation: CASSQGGGVTEAFF.